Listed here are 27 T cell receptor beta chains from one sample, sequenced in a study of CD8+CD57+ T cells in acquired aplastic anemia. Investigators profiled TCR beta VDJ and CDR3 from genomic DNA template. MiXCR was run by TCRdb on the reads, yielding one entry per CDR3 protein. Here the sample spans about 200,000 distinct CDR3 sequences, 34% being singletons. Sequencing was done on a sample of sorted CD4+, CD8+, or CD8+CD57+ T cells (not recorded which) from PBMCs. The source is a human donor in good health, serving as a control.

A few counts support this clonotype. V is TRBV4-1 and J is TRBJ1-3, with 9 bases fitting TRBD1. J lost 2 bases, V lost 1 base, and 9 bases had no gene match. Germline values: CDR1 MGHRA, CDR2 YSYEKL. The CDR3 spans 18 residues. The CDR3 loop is CASSQVVIQGAPGNTIYF. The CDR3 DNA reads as TGCGCCAGCAGCCAAGTCGTTATACAGGGGGCGCCTGGAAACACCATATATTTT.

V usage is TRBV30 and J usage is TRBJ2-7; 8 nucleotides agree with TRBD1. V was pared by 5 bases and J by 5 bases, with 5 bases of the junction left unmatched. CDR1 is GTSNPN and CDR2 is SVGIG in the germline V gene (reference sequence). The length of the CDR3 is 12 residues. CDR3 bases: TGTGCCTGGGACAGGGGAGTCAACGAGCAGTACTTC. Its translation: CAWDRGVNEQYF.

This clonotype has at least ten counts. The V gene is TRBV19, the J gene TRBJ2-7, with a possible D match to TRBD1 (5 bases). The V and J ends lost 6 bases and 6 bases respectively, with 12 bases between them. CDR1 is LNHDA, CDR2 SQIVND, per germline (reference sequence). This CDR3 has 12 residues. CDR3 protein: CASRQGDGEQYF. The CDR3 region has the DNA TGTGCCAGTAGACAAGGGGATGGCGAGCAGTACTTC.

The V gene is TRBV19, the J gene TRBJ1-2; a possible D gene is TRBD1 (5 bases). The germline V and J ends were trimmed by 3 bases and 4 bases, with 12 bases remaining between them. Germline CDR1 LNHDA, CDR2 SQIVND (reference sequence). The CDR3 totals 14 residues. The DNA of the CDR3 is TGTGCCAGTAGTATCTTATCGGGGGGCTATGGCTACACCTTC. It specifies CASSILSGGYGYTF.

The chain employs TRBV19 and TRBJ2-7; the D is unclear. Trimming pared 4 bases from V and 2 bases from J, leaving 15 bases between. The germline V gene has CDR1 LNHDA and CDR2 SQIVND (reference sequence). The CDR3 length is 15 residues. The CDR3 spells CASSRRQSSAYEQYV. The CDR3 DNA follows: TGTGCCAGTAGTAGAAGGCAGAGTTCAGCCTACGAGCAGTACGTC.

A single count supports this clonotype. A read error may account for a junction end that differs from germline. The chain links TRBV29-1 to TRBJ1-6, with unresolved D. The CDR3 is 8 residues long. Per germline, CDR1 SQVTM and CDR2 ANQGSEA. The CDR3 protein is CSVDGPTF. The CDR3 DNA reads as TGCAGCGTTGACGGCCCCACGTTT. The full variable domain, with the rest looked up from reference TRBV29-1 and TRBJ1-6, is SAVISQKPSRDICQRGTSLTIQCQVDSQVTMMFWYRQQPGQSLTLIATANQGSEATYESGFVIDKFPISRPNLTFSTLTVSNMSPEDSSIYLCSVDGPTFGNGTRLTVT.

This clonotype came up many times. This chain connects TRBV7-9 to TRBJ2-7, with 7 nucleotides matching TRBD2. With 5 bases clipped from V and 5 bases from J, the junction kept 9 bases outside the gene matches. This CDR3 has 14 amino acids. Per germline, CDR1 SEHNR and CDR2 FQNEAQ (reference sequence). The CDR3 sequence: CASSPTAGVNEQYF. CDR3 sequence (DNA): TGTGCCAGCAGCCCAACGGCGGGGGTGAACGAGCAGTACTTC.

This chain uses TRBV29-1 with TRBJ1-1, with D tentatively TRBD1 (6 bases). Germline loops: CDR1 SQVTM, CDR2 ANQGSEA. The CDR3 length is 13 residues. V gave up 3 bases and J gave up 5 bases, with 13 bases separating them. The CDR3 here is CSVEGRGQTEAFF. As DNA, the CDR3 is TGCAGCGTTGAGGGGCGGGGGCAGACTGAAGCTTTCTTT.

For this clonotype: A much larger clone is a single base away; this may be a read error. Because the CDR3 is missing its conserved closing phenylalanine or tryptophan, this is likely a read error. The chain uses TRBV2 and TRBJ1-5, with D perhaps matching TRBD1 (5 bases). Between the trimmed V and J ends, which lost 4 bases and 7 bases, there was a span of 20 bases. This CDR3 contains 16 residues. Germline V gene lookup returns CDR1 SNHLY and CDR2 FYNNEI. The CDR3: CASSVRGERVGQPQHY. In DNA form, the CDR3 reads TGTGCCAGCAGTGTAAGGGGAGAACGGGTCGGCCAGCCCCAGCATTAT.

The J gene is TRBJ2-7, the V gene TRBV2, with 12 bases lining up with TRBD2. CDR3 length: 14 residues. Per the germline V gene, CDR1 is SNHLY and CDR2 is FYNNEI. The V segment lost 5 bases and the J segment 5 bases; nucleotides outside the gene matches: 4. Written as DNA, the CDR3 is TGTGCCAGCAGTCGACTAGCGGGAGTTCACGAGCAGTACTTC. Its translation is CASSRLAGVHEQYF. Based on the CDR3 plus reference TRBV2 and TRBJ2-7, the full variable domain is EPEVTQTPSHQVTQMGQEVILRCVPISNHLYFYWYRQILGQKVEFLVSFYNNEISEKSEIFDDQFSVERPDGSNFTLKIRSTKLEDSAMYFCASSRLAGVHEQYFGPGTRLTVT.

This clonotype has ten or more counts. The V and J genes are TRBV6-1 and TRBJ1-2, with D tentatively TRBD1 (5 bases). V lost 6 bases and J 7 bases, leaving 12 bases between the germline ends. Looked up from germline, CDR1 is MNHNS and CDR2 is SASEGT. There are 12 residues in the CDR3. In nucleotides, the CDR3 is TGTGCCAGCAGACAGGATTTAAGTGGCTACACCTTC. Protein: CASRQDLSGYTF.

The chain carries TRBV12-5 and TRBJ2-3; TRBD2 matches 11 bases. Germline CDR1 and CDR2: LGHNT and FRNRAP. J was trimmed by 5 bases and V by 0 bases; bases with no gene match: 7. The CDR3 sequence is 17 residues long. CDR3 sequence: CASGLVTLAGGQDTQYF. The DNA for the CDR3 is TGTGCTAGTGGTTTGGTGACTTTAGCGGGGGGGCAAGATACGCAGTATTTT.

The CDR3 nucleotides read TGTGCCAGCAGTTACTCGACCGGAGGACTAGCGGAAAAAGAGACCCAGTACTTC. Translating gives CASSYSTGGLAEKETQYF. The chain employs TRBV6-5 and TRBJ2-5; 10 positions match TRBD2. The junction had 10 bases not matched to a gene; V was cut back by 0 bases and J by 3 bases. Germline loops: CDR1 MNHEY, CDR2 SVGAGI. The CDR3 totals 18 residues.

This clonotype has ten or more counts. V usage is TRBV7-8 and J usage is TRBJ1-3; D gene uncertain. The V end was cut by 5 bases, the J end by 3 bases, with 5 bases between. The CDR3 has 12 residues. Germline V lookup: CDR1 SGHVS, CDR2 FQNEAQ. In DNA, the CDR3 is TGTGCCAGCAGCAACAATGGAAACACCATATATTTT. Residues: CASSNNGNTIYF.

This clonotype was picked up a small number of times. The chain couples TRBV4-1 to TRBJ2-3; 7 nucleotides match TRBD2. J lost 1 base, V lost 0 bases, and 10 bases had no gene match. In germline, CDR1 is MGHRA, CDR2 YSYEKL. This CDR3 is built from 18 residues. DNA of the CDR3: TGCGCCAGCAGCCAAGATCTCTCGGGGAGGGGCGGCACAGATACGCAGTATTTT. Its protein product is CASSQDLSGRGGTDTQYF.

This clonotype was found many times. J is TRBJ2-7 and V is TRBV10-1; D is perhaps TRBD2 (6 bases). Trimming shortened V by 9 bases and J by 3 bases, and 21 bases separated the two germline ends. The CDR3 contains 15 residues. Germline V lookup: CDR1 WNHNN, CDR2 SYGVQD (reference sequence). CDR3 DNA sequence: TGCGCCAGGGGGGATGGAGCCGGGAGAAACTACGAGCAGTACTTC. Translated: CARGDGAGRNYEQYF.

Here the CDR3 DNA reads TGCAGTGCTAGATCGGCGGGGGGGCCGTACGGTGAGCAGTTCTTC. Encoded protein: CSARSAGGPYGEQFF. The genes are TRBV20-1 and TRBJ2-1; 9 nucleotides align to TRBD2. This CDR3 comprises 15 residues. CDR1 and CDR2 (germline): DFQATT, SNEGSKA (reference sequence). With 2 bases clipped from V and 9 bases from J, the junction kept 11 bases outside the gene matches.

CDR3 loop: CSASGRAGELFF. The CDR3 DNA reads as TGCAGTGCTAGCGGCCGGGCCGGGGAGCTGTTTTTT. This chain links TRBV20-1 with TRBJ2-2, with D unresolved. Germline lookup yields CDR1 DFQATT and CDR2 SNEGSKA (reference sequence). This CDR3 spans 12 amino acids. Between the trimmed V and J ends, which lost 3 bases and 6 bases, there was a span of 8 bases.

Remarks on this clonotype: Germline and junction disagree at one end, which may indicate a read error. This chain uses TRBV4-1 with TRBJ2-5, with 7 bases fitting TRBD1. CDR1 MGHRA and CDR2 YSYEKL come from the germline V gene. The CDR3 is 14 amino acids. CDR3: CASGHGDRQETQYF. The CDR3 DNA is TGCGCCAGCGGCCATGGGGACAGACAAGAGACCCAGTACTTC.

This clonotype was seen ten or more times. DNA of the CDR3: TGTGCCGGATCGGGACTAGCGGGCCTGTGGCAGTTCTTC. Translated: CAGSGLAGLWQFF. This chain uses TRBV2 with TRBJ2-1; the match to TRBD2 covers 12 bases. V dropped 11 bases and J dropped 12; count of bases not matched to a gene: 11. The germline V gene encodes CDR1 SNHLY and CDR2 FYNNEI. The CDR3 sequence is 13 residues long.

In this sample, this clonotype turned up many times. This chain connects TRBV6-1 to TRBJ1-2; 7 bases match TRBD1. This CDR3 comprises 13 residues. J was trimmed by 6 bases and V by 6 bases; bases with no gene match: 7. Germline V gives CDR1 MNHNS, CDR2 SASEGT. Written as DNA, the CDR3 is TGTGCCAGCAGAGGGACAGCAATGAATGGCTACACCTTC. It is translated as CASRGTAMNGYTF.

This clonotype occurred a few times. Here the CDR3 DNA reads TGTGCCAGCAGCTGGGACAGGAATGCCGGGGAGCTGTTTTTT. Amino acids: CASSWDRNAGELFF. The V and J genes are TRBV7-8 and TRBJ2-2, with 8 bases fitting TRBD1. Germline loops: CDR1 SGHVS, CDR2 FQNEAQ. V dropped 4 bases and J dropped 6; count of bases not matched to a gene: 4. There are 14 residues in the CDR3.

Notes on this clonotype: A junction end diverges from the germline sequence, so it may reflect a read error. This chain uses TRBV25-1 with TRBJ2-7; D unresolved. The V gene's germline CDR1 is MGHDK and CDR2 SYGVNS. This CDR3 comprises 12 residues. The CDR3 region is CASSGPVYERYF. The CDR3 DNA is TGTGCCAGCAGCGGTCCCGTCTACGAGCGGTACTTC.

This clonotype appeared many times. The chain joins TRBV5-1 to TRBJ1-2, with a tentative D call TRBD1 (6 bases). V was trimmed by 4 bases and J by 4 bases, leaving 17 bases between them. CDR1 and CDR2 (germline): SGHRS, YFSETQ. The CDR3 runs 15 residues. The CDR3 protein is CASSQQWGAAYGYTF. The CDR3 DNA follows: TGCGCCAGCAGCCAACAGTGGGGGGCTGCCTATGGCTACACCTTC.

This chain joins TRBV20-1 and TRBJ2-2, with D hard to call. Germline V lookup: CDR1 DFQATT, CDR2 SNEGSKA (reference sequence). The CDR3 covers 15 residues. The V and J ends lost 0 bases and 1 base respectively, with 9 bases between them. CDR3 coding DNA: TGCAGTGCTAGAGATTCACAACGGAACACCGGGGAGCTGTTTTTT. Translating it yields CSARDSQRNTGELFF.

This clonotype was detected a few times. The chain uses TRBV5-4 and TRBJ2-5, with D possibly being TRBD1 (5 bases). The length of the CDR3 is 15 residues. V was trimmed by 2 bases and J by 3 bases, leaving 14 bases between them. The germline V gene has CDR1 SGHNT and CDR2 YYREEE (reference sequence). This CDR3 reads CASSLRQSGKETQYF. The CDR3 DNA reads TGTGCCAGCAGCTTACGACAGTCAGGAAAAGAGACCCAGTACTTC.

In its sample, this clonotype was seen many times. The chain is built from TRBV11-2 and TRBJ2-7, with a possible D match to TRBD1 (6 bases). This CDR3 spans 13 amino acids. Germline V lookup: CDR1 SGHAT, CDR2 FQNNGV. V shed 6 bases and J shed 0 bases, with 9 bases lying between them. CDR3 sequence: CASRRQASYEQYF. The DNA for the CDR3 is TGTGCCAGCAGACGACAGGCCTCCTACGAGCAGTACTTC.